Below are 6 T cell receptor beta chains sequenced from a single sample in a study of cytomegalovirus exposure and HLA in healthy donors. PCR was performed using 60 Vbeta and 13 Jbeta primers. The assay was immunoSEQ multiplex PCR, and TCRdb's table has in-frame clones only and misses some. Of over 200,000 clones detected, about 72% appear once; the ten largest clones hold 3% to 4%. The specimen sequenced was PBMCs. Receptors originate from a male donor in good health and CMV-seronegative.

CDR3 amino acids: CASSMGQAFQRETQYF. CDR3 DNA sequence: TGTGCCAGCAGCATGGGACAGGCCTTCCAGCGGGAGACCCAGTACTTC. The rearrangement links TRBV11-2 to TRBJ2-5; the match to TRBD1 covers 8 bases. The CDR3 consists of 16 residues. V was pared by 5 bases and J by 5 bases, with 13 bases of the junction left unmatched. The germline CDR1 and CDR2 sequences are SGHAT and FQNNGV.

The genes are TRBV2 and TRBJ1-5; D uncertain. Germline loops: CDR1 SNHLY, CDR2 FYNNEI. The V end lost 5 bases, the J end lost 7 bases, and 21 bases lay between the germline ends. This CDR3 region has 16 residues. CDR3 sequence reads: CASSPSRGQPWQPQHF. CDR3 coding DNA: TGTGCCAGCAGTCCTAGCCGCGGGCAGCCATGGCAGCCCCAGCATTTT.

This clone was seen just once. The V gene is TRBV9, the J gene TRBJ2-7; 8 positions match TRBD2. Germline V gene sequence: CDR1 SGDLS, CDR2 YYNGEE. V dropped 0 bases and J dropped 4; count of bases not matched to a gene: 6. The CDR3 contains 15 residues. CDR3 coding DNA: TGTGCCAGCAGCGTAGGGGCGGGAGGAGAATACGAGCAGTACTTC. Amino acids: CASSVGAGGEYEQYF.

This clone was seen only a few times. The rearrangement joins TRBV4-1 to TRBJ2-3, with 13 bases identical to TRBD2. CDR1 and CDR2 (germline): MGHRA, YSYEKL. V dropped 6 bases and J dropped 6; count of bases not matched to a gene: 9. This CDR3 contains 16 residues. CDR3 amino acids: CASSSSGTSGTDTQYF. CDR3 nucleotides: TGCGCCAGCAGTTCATCCGGGACTAGCGGGACTGATACGCAGTATTTT.

The chain recombines TRBV19 with TRBJ2-1, with 7 nucleotides matching TRBD2. This CDR3 contains 17 residues. The J segment lost 4 bases and the V segment lost 5 bases, leaving 14 bases of the junction unmatched. Germline V gene sequence: CDR1 LNHDA, CDR2 SQIVND (reference sequence). CDR3 residues: CASSPHPSGKGYNEQFF. Here the CDR3 DNA reads TGTGCCAGTAGTCCACACCCTAGCGGTAAGGGATACAATGAGCAGTTCTTC.

The rearrangement links TRBV6-6 to TRBJ1-5; TRBD1 is a possible D gene (6 bases). This CDR3 spans 14 amino acids. The V gene lost 7 bases and the J gene lost 5 bases, with 15 bases spanning the gap. Germline V gene lookup returns CDR1 MNHNY and CDR2 SVGAGI (reference sequence). DNA for the CDR3: TGTGCCAGCATTGACACAGGGAGGGATCAGCCCCAGCATTTT. It encodes CASIDTGRDQPQHF.